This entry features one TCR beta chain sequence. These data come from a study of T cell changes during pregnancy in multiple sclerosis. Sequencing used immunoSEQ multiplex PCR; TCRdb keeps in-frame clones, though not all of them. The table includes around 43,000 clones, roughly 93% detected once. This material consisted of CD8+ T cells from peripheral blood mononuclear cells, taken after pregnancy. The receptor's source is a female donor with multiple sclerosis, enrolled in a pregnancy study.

This chain's CDR3 is CASGQAGTAQTYNEQFF. CDR3 DNA sequence: TGTGCCAGTGGACAGGCCGGGACCGCCCAAACCTACAATGAGCAGTTCTTC. The chain combines TRBV19 with TRBJ2-1; the match to TRBD1 covers 7 bases. The CDR3 contains 17 residues. CDR1 LNHDA and CDR2 SQIVND come from the germline V gene (reference sequence). V was pared by 8 bases and J by 2 bases, with 15 bases of the junction left unmatched.